A single sample gave rise to the 24 T cell receptor beta chains below, sequenced in a study of tumor-infiltrating lymphocytes in primary liver carcinoma. TCR beta cDNA was reverse-transcribed from roughly 0.45 ug of total RNA. The reaction used a constant-region primer and ProtoScript II reverse transcriptase. Libraries for TCR beta were built through three nested multiplex PCR rounds, which together made up a slightly modified ARM-PCR procedure. The first two PCR rounds, roughly 10 cycles each, used TRBV1-TRBV30 forward primers and a C-beta reverse primer. MiXCR, run by TCRdb on the multiplex PCR reads, gives a single entry per CDR3 protein. Among 300,000 to 400,000 distinct CDR3 sequences, 65% were seen once, and the ten largest hold about 6.5%. Unsorted whole blood supplied the blood RNA, and germline DNA was isolated too. The material sequenced was peripheral blood. The receptors were sampled from a man aged 35 to 55 with primary liver carcinoma and hepatitis B virus infection.

V and J are TRBV28 and TRBJ2-7; D not resolved. CDR3 length equals 13 residues. Germline values: CDR1 MDHEN, CDR2 SYDVKM. Trimming removed 2 bases from V and 2 bases from J, with 7 bases in between. CDR3 DNA sequence: TGTGCCAGCAGTTTACCTTTTACCTACGAGCAGTACTTC. This translates into CASSLPFTYEQYF. Full variable domain (remainder filled in from reference TRBV28 and TRBJ2-7): DVKVTQSSRYLVKRTGEKVFLECVQDMDHENMFWYRQDPGLGLRLIYFSYDVKMKEKGDIPEGYSVSREKKERFSLILESASTNQTSMYLCASSLPFTYEQYFGPGTRLTVT.

The chain employs TRBV6-6 and TRBJ1-2, with 7 bases that match TRBD1. CDR3 size: 14 residues. V was pared by 0 bases and J by 3 bases, with 1 base of the junction left unmatched. In germline, CDR1 is MNHNY, CDR2 SVGAGI (reference sequence). CDR3 sequence reads: CASSYSGTDYGYTF. The CDR3 region has the DNA TGTGCCAGCAGTTACTCGGGGACAGACTATGGCTACACCTTC.

This clonotype was counted only a few times. J is TRBJ2-3 and V is TRBV4-3; D possibly corresponds to TRBD1 (5 bases). This CDR3 region has 14 residues. In germline, CDR1 is LGHNA, CDR2 YSLEER. Trimming stripped 1 base from V and 4 bases from J, with 9 bases between. CDR3 sequence (DNA): TGCGCCAGCAGCCAAGCCTTAGGGGCAGATACGCAGTATTTT. It specifies CASSQALGADTQYF.

As concerns this clonotype: A clone one base away is much larger, so this may be a read error. This chain connects TRBV6-1 to TRBJ2-7, with D uncertain. V lost 6 bases and J lost 2, with 20 bases in between. Germline V gene lookup returns CDR1 MNHNS and CDR2 SASEGT. The CDR3 is 16 residues long. CDR3: CASRSGQWQSAYEQYF. CDR3 DNA: TGTGCCAGCAGATCGGGTCAGTGGCAGAGCGCCTACGAGCAGTACTTC.

Note on this clonotype: Lacking the conserved final phenylalanine or tryptophan, this CDR3 likely reflects a read error. This chain joins TRBV6-5 and TRBJ2-5; weak D call: TRBD1 (6 bases). There are 13 residues in the CDR3. V gave up 10 bases and J gave up 5 bases, with 17 bases separating them. Germline lookup yields CDR1 MNHEY and CDR2 SVGAGI. This chain's CDR3 is CAIRQQGSETQYY. CDR3 nucleotides: TGTGCCATCAGACAACAGGGATCCGAGACCCAGTACTAC.

Points on this clonotype: A read error may produce the germline difference seen at one junction end. J is TRBJ2-4 and V is TRBV6-1, with unresolved D. The germline V gene encodes CDR1 MNHNS and CDR2 SASEGT. CDR3 length: 11 residues. CDR3 residues: CACSRENIQYF. The CDR3 DNA is TGTGCCTGCAGTCGAGAAAACATTCAGTACTTC.

This clonotype was seen at least ten times. This rearrangement joins TRBV29-1 to TRBJ1-1; perhaps TRBD1 as D (6 bases). Trimming removed 6 bases at V and 2 bases at J, with 10 bases between. Germline assignment: CDR1 SQVTM and CDR2 ANQGSEA. This CDR3 spans 12 amino acids. The CDR3 nucleotides are TGCAGCGTAGAGGGGGAAAACACTGAAGCTTTCTTT. Its protein product is CSVEGENTEAFF.

The sample holds many counts of this clonotype. The J gene is TRBJ2-1, the V gene TRBV7-9, with D perhaps TRBD1 (5 bases). The CDR3 is made up of 15 amino acids. Germline V gives CDR1 SEHNR, CDR2 FQNEAQ (reference sequence). Trimming took 6 bases from V and 5 from J, leaving 17 bases between them. CDR3 nucleotides: TGTGCCAGCAGTGACAGTTTATCCGAAAACAATGAGCAGTTCTTC. Protein sequence: CASSDSLSENNEQFF.

The chain couples TRBV5-1 to TRBJ2-3, with a tentative D call TRBD2 (5 bases). V dropped 6 bases and J dropped 6 bases, with 14 bases sitting between them. Per the germline V gene, CDR1 is SGHRS and CDR2 is YFSETQ. The CDR3 has 13 amino acids. CDR3: CASNRPGGDTQYF. The CDR3 DNA is TGCGCCAGCAACCGGCCGGGCGGGGATACGCAGTATTTT.

On this clonotype itself: At one end, the junction sequence differs from germline, possibly due to a read error. The chain recombines TRBV2 with TRBJ1-2; 8 bases map to TRBD1. The CDR3 runs 13 residues. CDR1 and CDR2 (germline): SNHLY, FYNNEI. In DNA form, the CDR3 reads TGTGCCTGCAGTGGACAGGGACCCTATGGCTACACCTTC. Protein product: CACSGQGPYGYTF. Looking up the rest from reference TRBV2 and TRBJ1-2 gives the full variable domain: EPEVTQTPSHQVTQMGQEVILRCVPISNHLYFYWYRQILGQKVEFLVSFYNNEISEKSEIFDDQFSVERPDGSNFTLKIRSTKLEDSAMYFCACSGQGPYGYTFGSGTRLTVV.

CDR3 nucleotide sequence: TGTGCCAGCAGATTAAACCACCCCCCCCAGGGTAAAGCTTTCTTT. As protein: CASRLNHPPQGKAFF. This chain uses TRBV12-3 or TRBV12-4 with TRBJ1-1; D is perhaps TRBD1 (5 bases). V was clipped by 6 bases and J by 9 bases, with 23 bases between them. The CDR3 covers 15 residues.

Comment on this clonotype: An end of the junction differs from the germline gene, which may be a read error. The V and J genes are TRBV11-2 and TRBJ1-1; weak D call: TRBD1 (6 bases). Germline CDR1 is SGHAT and CDR2 is FQNNGV. The CDR3 spans 14 residues. The CDR3 is CASTLGAGDTEAIF. The CDR3 DNA reads as TGTGCCAGCACCTTAGGGGCCGGGGACACTGAAGCTATCTTT.

This clonotype occurred a few times. The CDR3 reads CSVASQGTGELFF. CDR3 sequence (DNA): TGCAGCGTTGCCAGCCAGGGCACCGGGGAGCTGTTTTTT. The V gene is TRBV29-1, the J gene TRBJ2-2; D is possibly TRBD1 (5 bases). Germline lookup yields CDR1 SQVTM and CDR2 ANQGSEA. This CDR3 comprises 13 residues. V was shortened by 4 bases and J by 4 bases, with 10 bases between the two germline ends.

This clonotype was detected only a few times. J is TRBJ1-2 and V is TRBV28; 7 bases are shared with TRBD1. The germline V gene encodes CDR1 MDHEN and CDR2 SYDVKM. CDR3 size: 14 residues. V lost 4 bases to trimming and J lost 8 bases; unmatched junction nucleotides: 10. In DNA, the CDR3 is TGTGCCAGCAGTTCAGGACAGGCGCATCAGGGCTACACCTTC. It translates to CASSSGQAHQGYTF.

The V gene is TRBV6-6, the J gene TRBJ2-7; D not certain. Germline CDR1 MNHNY, CDR2 SVGAGI (reference sequence). V was trimmed by 1 base and J by 3 bases, leaving 13 bases between them. The CDR3 spans 15 residues. The CDR3 here is CASSYLPSRFYEQYF. In DNA, the CDR3 is TGTGCCAGCAGTTACTTGCCCTCTAGATTCTACGAGCAGTACTTC.

Regarding this clonotype: This may arise from a read error, as a much more abundant clone is one base away. J is TRBJ2-1 and V is TRBV5-5; D may correspond to TRBD1 or TRBD2 (5 bases each). Per germline, CDR1 SGHKS and CDR2 YYEKEE (reference sequence). CDR3 length: 14 residues. V was pared by 4 bases and J by 5 bases, with 13 bases between. CDR3 nucleotide sequence: TGTGCCAGCAGCATGGGACCGGAAAACAATGAGCAGTTCTTC. Its protein product is CASSMGPENNEQFF.

Details on this clonotype: The junction differs from germline at one of its ends, possibly a read error. The chain joins TRBV11-2 to TRBJ2-3; no clear D gene. Germline V CDR1 and CDR2: SGHAT, FQNNGV. The CDR3 covers 15 residues. The CDR3 DNA sequence: TGTACCAGCAGCTTAAACGGTGGCCACGGTGATACGCAGTATTTC. Protein product: CTSSLNGGHGDTQYF.

This clonotype came up once. The conserved phenylalanine or tryptophan normally closing the CDR3 is absent here, so this likely arose from a read error. The V and J genes are TRBV24-1 and TRBJ2-2, with 8 bases fitting TRBD1. V lost 7 bases, J lost 6 bases, and 3 bases stayed unmatched. CDR1 and CDR2 (germline): KGHDR, SFDVKD. The CDR3 has 13 residues. This CDR3 is CATRQGGAGELFL. For the CDR3, the DNA is TGTGCCACCAGACAGGGGGGCGCCGGGGAGCTGTTTCTT.

In this sample, this clonotype turned up many times. The chain carries TRBV29-1 and TRBJ1-1, with 7 bases fitting TRBD1. This CDR3 has 12 residues. The V segment lost 6 bases and the J segment 3 bases; nucleotides outside the gene matches: 4. In germline, CDR1 is SQVTM, CDR2 ANQGSEA. The CDR3 DNA follows: TGCAGCGTCACAGGGGAGGACACTGAAGCTTTCTTT. This codes for CSVTGEDTEAFF.

In the case of this clonotype: A junction boundary mismatches the germline segment, possibly from a read error. The genes are TRBV11-2 and TRBJ2-7; perhaps TRBD2 as D (6 bases). The CDR3 is 14 amino acids. In germline, CDR1 is SGHAT, CDR2 FQNNGV. CDR3 sequence: CANSLRRGSYEQYF. In DNA, the CDR3 is TGTGCCAACAGCTTACGGAGGGGTTCCTACGAGCAGTACTTC.

The table lists this clonotype with a few counts. This rearrangement joins TRBV5-4 to TRBJ2-5, with 7 bases that match TRBD1. The germline gives CDR1 SGHNT, CDR2 YYREEE (reference sequence). The CDR3 is 15 amino acids. V gave up 4 bases and J gave up 3 bases; unmatched junction bases: 9. The CDR3 loop is CASSRRLGGEETQYF. The CDR3 coding sequence is TGTGCCAGCAGCCGACGCTTAGGGGGCGAAGAGACCCAGTACTTC.

A word on this clonotype: This may come from a read error, since a much larger clone is one base off. This chain connects TRBV6-5 to TRBJ2-3; TRBD2 aligns across 7 bases. CDR3 length: 14 residues. The V gene's germline CDR1 is MNHEY and CDR2 SVGAGI. The CDR3 loop reads CASRIAGLTYTQYF. The CDR3 nucleotides are TGTGCCAGCAGGATAGCGGGCCTCACATATACGCAGTATTTT.

The chain recombines TRBV28 with TRBJ2-6; D perhaps matches TRBD1 (6 bases). CDR3 length: 17 residues. V lost 5 bases and J 0 bases, leaving 14 bases between the germline ends. The germline gives CDR1 MDHEN, CDR2 SYDVKM. CDR3 region: CASSQTQGSSGANVLTF. The CDR3 DNA reads TGTGCCAGCAGTCAAACACAGGGATCCTCTGGGGCCAACGTCCTGACTTTC. Supplemented by reference TRBV28 and TRBJ2-6, the full variable domain reads DVKVTQSSRYLVKRTGEKVFLECVQDMDHENMFWYRQDPGLGLRLIYFSYDVKMKEKGDIPEGYSVSREKKERFSLILESASTNQTSMYLCASSQTQGSSGANVLTFGAGSRLTVL.

Note on this clonotype: Possible read error: a much larger clone is one base away. The rearrangement links TRBV6-6 to TRBJ2-7; D ambiguous. CDR1 is MNHNY and CDR2 is SVGAGI in the germline V gene (reference sequence). This CDR3 has 12 amino acids. The chain's CDR3 is CASSYRSYEQHF. CDR3 nucleotides: TGTGCCAGCAGTTACAGGTCTTACGAGCAGCACTTC.